The 6 T cell receptor beta chains listed next were all sequenced from one sample in a study of cytomegalovirus exposure and HLA in healthy donors. PCR involved 60 Vbeta and 13 Jbeta primers. Only in-frame clones appear in the TCRdb table, and some are missing; sequencing was by immunoSEQ multiplex PCR. The sample lists 130,000 to 150,000 clones, around 86% occurring once. The sequenced sample was PBMCs. Receptor source: a woman under 40 in good health and CMV-seronegative.

CDR3 region: CASSLLGQAAHGYTF. The CDR3 nucleotides read TGTGCCAGCAGCTTGCTGGGACAAGCGGCCCATGGCTACACCTTC. V gene TRBV5-5 combines with J gene TRBJ1-2, with a possible D match to TRBD1 (6 bases). The CDR3 is made up of 15 amino acids. V was cut by 1 base and J by 6 bases, with 16 bases left in between. Germline loops: CDR1 SGHKS, CDR2 YYEKEE (reference sequence).

The rearrangement links TRBV7-9 to TRBJ1-2; 8 bases match TRBD1. CDR3 length equals 15 residues. Germline CDR1 and CDR2: SEHNR and FQNEAQ (reference sequence). V shed 7 bases and J 7 bases; nucleotides not matched to a gene: 14. CDR3 sequence: CASTPGVTGTGGYTF. DNA for the CDR3: TGTGCCAGCACCCCGGGGGTGACAGGGACAGGTGGCTACACCTTC.

The chain carries TRBV10-1 and TRBJ1-3, with a possible D match to TRBD1 (6 bases). V lost 5 bases to trimming and J lost 0 bases, with 8 bases between them. Germline CDR1 is WNHNN and CDR2 is SYGVQD (reference sequence). This CDR3 contains 14 residues. The CDR3 protein is CASSSDSSGNTIYF. The CDR3 DNA is TGCGCCAGCAGTTCGGACAGCTCTGGAAACACCATATATTTT.

The chain has TRBV19 and TRBJ1-2; perhaps TRBD1 as D (5 bases). V shed 4 bases and J shed 4 bases, with 16 bases lying between them. The CDR3 loop spans 15 amino acids. Germline values: CDR1 LNHDA, CDR2 SQIVND (reference sequence). The CDR3 protein is CASSKQSVGGYGYTF. Here the CDR3 DNA reads TGTGCCAGTAGTAAACAATCCGTCGGGGGCTATGGCTACACCTTC.

V and J are TRBV29-1 and TRBJ2-5, with a possible D match to TRBD2 (6 bases). The CDR3 is 12 residues long. Per the germline V gene, CDR1 is SQVTM and CDR2 is ANQGSEA. CDR3 bases: TGCAGTTCAGGACTACTGCAAGAGACCCAGTACTTC. This codes for CSSGLLQETQYF.

This chain uses TRBV10-2 with TRBJ2-3; D may be TRBD1 (6 bases). CDR1 and CDR2 from the germline V gene are WSHSY and SAAADI. CDR3 length: 15 residues. V shed 5 bases and J shed 1 base, with 13 bases lying between them. CDR3 sequence (DNA): TGCGCCAGCAGTAAAACAGGGTTGGGCACAGATACGCAGTATTTT. Amino acid sequence: CASSKTGLGTDTQYF.